The 31 T cell receptor beta chains presented below share a single source sample, sequenced in a study of T cells in Graves' hyperthyroidism and ophthalmopathy. Amplification targeted TCR beta CDR3 regions from RNA transcripts. HTBI primers were used for first-round RT-PCR of the TCR CDR3. Using its own MiXCR run on the multiplex PCR reads, TCRdb lists one record per CDR3 protein. This table has 200,000 to 300,000 distinct CDR3 sequences, approximately 16% appearing once. What was sequenced was blood. All receptors come from a woman between 18 and 29 years old with Graves' ophthalmopathy.

This clonotype was detected ten times or more. The chain joins TRBV20-1 to TRBJ2-1; D is ambiguous. V lost 2 bases to trimming and J lost 4 bases, with 0 bases between them. This CDR3 region has 10 residues. The V gene's germline CDR1 is DFQATT and CDR2 SNEGSKA (reference sequence). The CDR3 DNA reads as TGCAGTGCTAGATACAATGAGCAGTTCTTC. Its translation is CSARYNEQFF.

This clonotype has at least ten counts. The rearrangement links TRBV10-3 to TRBJ1-3; 9 bases align to TRBD1. The CDR3 extends over 13 amino acids. Germline values: CDR1 ENHRY, CDR2 SYGVKD. The J segment lost 3 bases and the V segment lost 8 bases, leaving 2 bases of the junction unmatched. The CDR3 region is CAIGTGYGNTIYF. The DNA for the CDR3 is TGTGCCATCGGGACAGGGTATGGAAACACCATATATTTT.

The rearrangement uses TRBV28 and TRBJ2-1; a possible D gene is TRBD1 (6 bases). This CDR3 is 15 amino acids long. CDR1 is MDHEN, CDR2 SYDVKM, per germline. The V end was cut by 3 bases, the J end by 8 bases, with 17 bases between. The CDR3 sequence: CASSLGTTQVDEQFF. In nucleotides, the CDR3 is TGTGCCAGCAGTTTGGGGACAACCCAAGTCGATGAGCAGTTCTTC.

This clonotype was found many times. The chain joins TRBV4-2 to TRBJ2-3, with 7 bases identical to TRBD1. Germline values: CDR1 LGHNA, CDR2 YNFKEQ. The CDR3 spans 15 residues. The V gene end was trimmed by 0 bases and the J gene end by 3 bases; junction bases not matched to a gene: 3. CDR3 coding DNA: TGTGCCAGCAGCCAAGACGACAGGGAGACAGATACGCAGTATTTT. It specifies CASSQDDRETDTQYF.

This clonotype was detected many times. The chain couples TRBV2 to TRBJ1-3; D is ambiguous. The CDR3 has 15 residues. Germline V gene lookup returns CDR1 SNHLY and CDR2 FYNNEI. Trimming stripped 8 bases from V and 0 bases from J, with 14 bases between. The CDR3, as DNA: TGTGCCAGCCTTTTGGACGTGAGCTCTGGAAACACCATATATTTT. As protein: CASLLDVSSGNTIYF.

The rearrangement links TRBV28 to TRBJ2-7, with 11 bases identical to TRBD2. This CDR3 comprises 13 residues. Trimming took 7 bases from V and 6 from J; bases not matched to a gene: 5. Germline V gives CDR1 MDHEN, CDR2 SYDVKM. The CDR3 DNA is TGTGCCAGCAAGTTAGCGGGAGGGCTCGAGCAGTACTTC. Its protein product is CASKLAGGLEQYF.

This clonotype was counted between two and nine times. J is TRBJ1-1 and V is TRBV6-5; tentatively, D is TRBD1 (6 bases). The CDR3 spans 14 residues. Germline CDR1 reads MNHEY; CDR2 reads SVGAGI. Trimming cost V 2 bases and J 4 bases, with 11 bases left between them. CDR3 sequence: CASSYGGLGTEAFF. The CDR3 DNA reads as TGTGCCAGCAGTTACGGGGGCTTGGGCACTGAAGCTTTCTTT.

In the case of this clonotype: This may come from a read error, since a much larger clone is one base off. The V call is TRBV20-1, the J call TRBJ1-3, with D unresolved. Germline CDR1 and CDR2: DFQATT and SNEGSKA (reference sequence). The CDR3 contains 14 residues. The CDR3 region has the DNA TGCAGTGCCCCTGGGCCTTCCCTTGGAAACACCGTATATTTT. It yields the protein CSAPGPSLGNTVYF.

This clonotype was found a few times. This chain links TRBV7-9 with TRBJ2-3; TRBD2 matches at 7 bases. This CDR3 contains 14 residues. Unmatched junction bases numbered 1, after V lost 3 bases and J lost 1 base. CDR1 SEHNR and CDR2 FQNEAQ come from the germline V gene (reference sequence). DNA for the CDR3: TGTGCCAGCAGCTTTCGGGGGGGCACAGATACGCAGTATTTT. It yields the protein CASSFRGGTDTQYF.

This clonotype was observed many times. This chain links TRBV11-2 with TRBJ2-5, with D unresolved. Germline CDR1 SGHAT, CDR2 FQNNGV. This CDR3 spans 15 amino acids. V shed 1 base and J shed 1 base, with 10 bases lying between them. CDR3 sequence (DNA): TGTGCCAGCAGCTTAGTAGGGTGGTCCCAAGAGACCCAGTACTTC. Protein sequence: CASSLVGWSQETQYF. The full variable domain, rest sourced from reference TRBV11-2 and TRBJ2-5, is EAGVAQSPRYKIIEKRQSVAFWCNPISGHATLYWYQQILGQGPKLLIQFQNNGVVDDSQLPKDRFSAERLKGVDSTLKIQPAKLEDSAVYLCASSLVGWSQETQYFGPGTRLLVL.

This clonotype showed up many times. The chain recombines TRBV15 with TRBJ1-3; D is uncertain. CDR3 size: 16 residues. Trimming removed 0 bases at V and 6 bases at J, with 15 bases between. Germline CDR1 reads LNHNV; CDR2 reads YYDKDF (reference sequence). CDR3: CATSRDQGGYENTIYF. The CDR3 nucleotides read TGTGCCACCAGCAGAGATCAAGGAGGGTACGAAAACACCATATATTTT. Full variable domain (rest looked up from reference TRBV15 and TRBJ1-3): DAMVIQNPRYQVTQFGKPVTLSCSQTLNHNVMYWYQQKSSQAPKLLFHYYDKDFNNEADTPDNFQSRRPNTSFCFLDIRSPGLGDTAMYLCATSRDQGGYENTIYFGEGSWLTVV.

This chain links TRBV20-1 with TRBJ1-3; D gene uncertain. The CDR3 has 11 residues. CDR1 and CDR2 (germline): DFQATT, SNEGSKA (reference sequence). V was clipped by 1 base and J by 4 bases, with 2 bases between them. The CDR3 protein is CSARGGNTIYF. CDR3 bases: TGCAGTGCTAGAGGGGGAAACACCATATATTTT.

This clonotype was observed at least ten times. This chain connects TRBV3-2 to TRBJ2-7. TRBV3-2 is noted as a pseudogene. The CDR3 is 16 amino acids. CDR3 region: CASSLVRDCFSYEQYF. The CDR3 coding sequence is TGTGCCAGCAGCCTAGTCCGGGACTGCTTCTCCTACGAGCAGTACTTC.

This rearrangement joins TRBV6-1 to TRBJ2-2; 8 bases are a match to TRBD1. Trimming cost V 6 bases and J 4 bases; bases outside gene matches: 10. Germline assignment: CDR1 MNHNS and CDR2 SASEGT. CDR3 length equals 16 residues. The CDR3 region is CASRQGDRQGTGELFF. The CDR3 coding sequence is TGTGCCAGCAGACAGGGGGACAGGCAGGGCACCGGGGAGCTGTTTTTT.

This clonotype occurred a few times. The chain is built from TRBV11-3 and TRBJ2-7; 9 bases match TRBD2. Germline trimming cut 0 bases from V and 2 bases from J; bases unmatched to any gene: 8. CDR3 length: 17 residues. Per germline, CDR1 SGHNT and CDR2 YENEEA. CDR3 sequence reads: CASSLDSGGGGAYEQYF. CDR3 in DNA: TGTGCCAGCAGCTTAGATTCAGGTGGCGGGGGGGCCTACGAGCAGTACTTC.

This clonotype was picked up many times. The rearrangement joins TRBV28 to TRBJ1-2; D may be TRBD1 (5 bases). The CDR3 length is 17 residues. Germline CDR1 reads MDHEN; CDR2 reads SYDVKM. Trimming shortened V by 3 bases and J by 5 bases, and 22 bases separated the two germline ends. The DNA of the CDR3 is TGTGCCAGCAGTTTCACCACAAGGGCGAGGGGAGAATATGGCTACACCTTC. This encodes CASSFTTRARGEYGYTF.

This clonotype was recorded at least ten times. The V gene is TRBV5-6, the J gene TRBJ2-1; 8 bases are a match to TRBD2. CDR1 is SGHDT, CDR2 YYEEEE, per germline. This CDR3 spans 15 amino acids. V lost 4 bases, J lost 2 bases, and 5 bases stayed unmatched. CDR3 loop: CASSPTSETYNEQFF. DNA of the CDR3: TGTGCCAGCAGCCCGACTAGCGAGACCTACAATGAGCAGTTCTTC.

This clonotype showed up many times. The rearrangement links TRBV4-1 to TRBJ1-2, with D perhaps matching TRBD1 (5 bases). The CDR3 extends over 13 amino acids. CDR1 MGHRA and CDR2 YSYEKL come from the germline V gene. Trimming removed 1 base from V and 8 bases from J, with 11 bases in between. CDR3 DNA sequence: TGCGCCAGCAGCCAAGGAGGGGCCGGCGGCTACACCTTC. Its translation: CASSQGGAGGYTF.

At least ten counts were recorded for this clonotype. The chain recombines TRBV2 with TRBJ2-1, with D perhaps matching TRBD1 (5 bases). Germline CDR1 and CDR2: SNHLY and FYNNEI. The CDR3 contains 13 residues. Trimming took off 5 bases at V and 6 bases at J, with 11 bases between the two ends. The CDR3 DNA reads TGTGCCAGCAGTTCAGGGCTTGGCAATGAGCAGTTCTTC. It is translated as CASSSGLGNEQFF.

In its sample, this clonotype was seen many times. In DNA form, the CDR3 reads TGTGCCAGCAGCTTAACGGGGGACCTCGGGGCCGGGGAGCTGTTTTTT. Protein product: CASSLTGDLGAGELFF. The V call is TRBV7-3, the J call TRBJ2-2; D tentatively fits TRBD1 or TRBD2 (5 bases each). Germline CDR1 and CDR2: SGHTA and FQGTGA. With 0 bases removed from V and 6 bases from J, the gap between germline ends came to 14 bases. The CDR3 covers 16 residues.

This clonotype was counted a few times. This chain joins TRBV2 and TRBJ1-1; 10 bases map to TRBD1. This CDR3 is 14 amino acids long. The germline gives CDR1 SNHLY, CDR2 FYNNEI. V trimming: 3 bases; J trimming: 5 bases; junction bases outside the gene matches: 3. CDR3 nucleotide sequence: TGTGCCAGCAGTGACCGGACAGGGGGGACTGAAGCTTTCTTT. It specifies CASSDRTGGTEAFF.

This clonotype was picked up a small number of times. This chain links TRBV20-1 with TRBJ1-2, with 7 bases lining up with TRBD1. In germline, CDR1 is DFQATT, CDR2 SNEGSKA (reference sequence). The CDR3 runs 13 residues. With 3 bases clipped from V and 2 bases from J, the junction kept 3 bases outside the gene matches. DNA for the CDR3: TGCAGTGCTAGCCCGGGACAGAACTATGGCTACACCTTC. It yields the protein CSASPGQNYGYTF.

This clonotype was detected ten times or more. The chain has TRBV10-3 and TRBJ2-1, with D perhaps matching TRBD1 (6 bases). Trimming removed 0 bases at V and 0 bases at J, with 18 bases between. The CDR3 contains 19 residues. Germline V gene sequence: CDR1 ENHRY, CDR2 SYGVKD. The CDR3 nucleotides read TGTGCCATCAGTGAGTCGATACCCACAGGGATTAGCTCCTACAATGAGCAGTTCTTC. Its translation: CAISESIPTGISSYNEQFF.

This clonotype has ten or more counts. This chain links TRBV11-3 with TRBJ2-3; D is uncertain. V lost 1 base, J lost 0 bases, and 8 bases lay in between. Germline lookup yields CDR1 SGHNT and CDR2 YENEEA. There are 15 residues in the CDR3. CDR3 protein: CASSLVSPSTDTQYF. As DNA, the CDR3 is TGTGCCAGCAGCTTAGTGTCACCCAGCACAGATACGCAGTATTTT.

This clonotype showed up many times. The chain employs TRBV20-1 and TRBJ2-1; D gene unclear. The CDR3 runs 11 residues. Trimming left V 3 bases short and J 5 bases short, with 5 bases between. The V gene's germline CDR1 is DFQATT and CDR2 SNEGSKA (reference sequence). CDR3 DNA sequence: TGCAGTGCTAGGCAGGACAATGAGCAGTTCTTC. This gives the protein CSARQDNEQFF.

This clonotype was counted ten times or more. The chain links TRBV15 to TRBJ1-5; D is possibly TRBD1 (5 bases). Germline values: CDR1 LNHNV, CDR2 YYDKDF (reference sequence). The ends were cut back, 0 bases at V and 4 bases at J, with 10 bases in the middle. The CDR3 sequence is 15 residues long. Here the CDR3 DNA reads TGTGCCACCAGCAGAGATTGGGGCAGAAATCAGCCCCAGCATTTT. Its protein is CATSRDWGRNQPQHF.

The table lists this clonotype with many counts. This chain links TRBV12-3 or TRBV12-4 with TRBJ1-1; maybe TRBD1 (5 bases). With 7 bases removed from V and 1 base from J, the gap between germline ends came to 13 bases. There are 14 residues in the CDR3. CDR3 in DNA: TGTGCCAGCATTAAGGGGCAGCAGAACACTGAAGCTTTCTTT. Translating gives CASIKGQQNTEAFF.

This clonotype was seen at least ten times. The V gene is TRBV28, the J gene TRBJ1-4, with D possibly TRBD1 on 6 matching bases. V lost 6 bases and J 0 bases, leaving 11 bases between the germline ends. The CDR3 is made up of 15 amino acids. Germline values: CDR1 MDHEN, CDR2 SYDVKM. The CDR3 bases are TGTGCCAGCAGCTCAGGGGCCGCAACTAATGAAAAACTGTTTTTT. It specifies CASSSGAATNEKLFF.

The chain recombines TRBV30 with TRBJ2-7, with D uncertain. The CDR3 runs 13 residues. Germline values: CDR1 GTSNPN, CDR2 SVGIG (reference sequence). V was shortened by 0 bases and J by 7 bases, with 13 bases between the two germline ends. The CDR3 here is CAWSVRSGREQYF. CDR3 nucleotides: TGTGCCTGGAGTGTACGATCCGGTCGGGAGCAGTACTTC.

The table lists this clonotype with many counts. This chain links TRBV6-2 or TRBV6-3 with TRBJ1-5; D is unresolved. CDR1 is MNHEY, CDR2 SVGEGT, per germline. The V and J ends lost 7 bases and 0 bases respectively, with 13 bases between them. This CDR3 is built from 15 residues. The chain's CDR3 is CASIYRDFSNQPQHF. Here the CDR3 DNA reads TGTGCCAGCATCTACCGGGATTTTAGCAATCAGCCCCAGCATTTT.

This clonotype was observed at least ten times. The chain links TRBV28 to TRBJ1-2; a possible D gene is TRBD1 (6 bases). Between the trimmed V and J ends, which lost 4 bases and 8 bases, there was a span of 14 bases. The CDR3 is 13 residues long. Germline assignment: CDR1 MDHEN and CDR2 SYDVKM. In DNA form, the CDR3 reads TGTGCCAGCAGTTCCGGGGGGCGGGGAGGCTACACCTTC. Translated: CASSSGGRGGYTF.